Listed here are 18 T cell receptor beta chains from one sample, sequenced in a study of T cells in Graves' hyperthyroidism and ophthalmopathy. Amplified regions were TCR beta CDR3 sequences from RNA transcripts. The TCR CDR3 was amplified in a first-round RT-PCR using the HTBI primer set. One entry per CDR3 protein, called by TCRdb with MiXCR from the multiplex PCR reads. Of 550,000 to 600,000 distinct CDR3 sequences listed, 14% are singletons. The material sequenced was blood. The receptors derive from a woman aged 18-30 years with Graves' ophthalmopathy.

This clonotype was observed once. The CDR3 loop reads CASSQVQDRWDEQFF. The CDR3 coding sequence is TGTGCCAGCAGCCAAGTACAGGACAGATGGGATGAGCAGTTCTTC. The rearrangement joins TRBV11-3 to TRBJ2-1; maybe TRBD1 (6 bases). The germline CDR1 and CDR2 sequences are SGHNT and YENEEA. This CDR3 spans 15 amino acids. V gave up 5 bases and J gave up 8 bases, with 19 bases separating them.

The table lists this clonotype with many counts. This chain joins TRBV30 and TRBJ1-3; D is ambiguous. Germline values: CDR1 GTSNPN, CDR2 SVGIG (reference sequence). The CDR3 is made up of 14 amino acids. The V and J ends lost 4 bases and 3 bases respectively, with 13 bases between them. CDR3 protein: CAWTGPPFGNTIYF. CDR3 nucleotides: TGTGCCTGGACTGGGCCCCCCTTTGGAAACACCATATATTTT.

This clonotype was recorded a few times. The chain links TRBV7-9 to TRBJ2-1, with D possibly matching TRBD2 (6 bases). Germline V CDR1 and CDR2: SEHNR, FQNEAQ (reference sequence). The CDR3 has 13 residues. Deletions cut 1 base from V and 8 bases from J, with 9 bases between. CDR3 region: CASSLGWGDEQFF. CDR3 nucleotides: TGTGCCAGCAGCTTAGGCTGGGGGGATGAGCAGTTCTTC.

This clonotype was counted ten times or more. V usage is TRBV12-3 or TRBV12-4 and J usage is TRBJ1-4, with a possible D match to TRBD1 (6 bases). This CDR3 has 15 residues. V dropped 6 bases and J dropped 6 bases, with 17 bases sitting between them. CDR3 residues: CASRAIGGRDEKLFF. For the CDR3, the DNA is TGTGCCAGCAGGGCCATCGGGGGGCGCGATGAAAAACTGTTTTTT.

This clonotype was counted at least ten times. The chain uses TRBV2 and TRBJ2-5, with D perhaps TRBD2 (8 bases). CDR3 length: 13 residues. V dropped 7 bases and J dropped 10 bases, with 19 bases sitting between them. CDR1 SNHLY and CDR2 FYNNEI come from the germline V gene. The DNA for the CDR3 is TGTGCCAGCATTCGGGAGGGGGCGCAACGCCAGTACTTC. This translates into CASIREGAQRQYF.

This clonotype has more than one count but fewer than ten. The J gene is TRBJ1-1, the V gene TRBV5-8, with D possibly being TRBD1 (5 bases). The CDR3 totals 14 residues. The germline gives CDR1 SGHTS, CDR2 YDEGEE. Trimming removed 5 bases at V and 4 bases at J, with 15 bases between. The CDR3 DNA follows: TGTGCCAGCAGTAGCAGACCTAGGGGCACTGAAGCTTTCTTT. This sequence encodes CASSSRPRGTEAFF. The full variable domain, completed using reference TRBV5-8 and TRBJ1-1, is EAGVTQSPTHLIKTRGQQATLRCSPISGHTSVYWYQQALGLGLQFLLWYDEGEERNRGNFPPRFSGRQFPNYSSELNVNALELEDSALYLCASSSRPRGTEAFFGQGTRLTVV.

Of note for this clonotype: The germline gene is not matched at one end of the junction; a read error may be the cause. The chain combines TRBV14 with TRBJ1-2; D call uncertain. This CDR3 region has 13 residues. Germline lookup yields CDR1 SGHDN and CDR2 FVKESK. In nucleotides, the CDR3 is TGTGCCAGCAGCCACGATCCAGCCTATAGCTACACCTTC. This gives the protein CASSHDPAYSYTF. Based on the CDR3 plus reference TRBV14 and TRBJ1-2, the full variable domain is EAGVTQFPSHSVIEKGQTVTLRCDPISGHDNLYWYRRVMGKEIKFLLHFVKESKQDESGMPNNRFLAERTGGTYSTLKVQPAELEDSGVYFCASSHDPAYSYTFGSGTRLTVV.

This clonotype was seen repeatedly, ten times or more. The chain combines TRBV7-8 with TRBJ2-1; 7 nucleotides match TRBD1. The germline CDR1 and CDR2 sequences are SGHVS and FQNEAQ. The CDR3 loop spans 13 amino acids. With 4 bases clipped from V and 4 bases from J, the junction kept 1 base outside the gene matches. Written as DNA, the CDR3 is TGTGCCAGCAGCTCGGACAGGTACAATGAGCAGTTCTTC. It codes for CASSSDRYNEQFF.

This clonotype turned up a few times. This chain uses TRBV18 with TRBJ1-5; 7 bases line up with TRBD1. Unmatched junction bases numbered 5, after V lost 0 bases and J lost 3 bases. CDR1 KGHSH and CDR2 LQKENI come from the germline V gene. The CDR3 length is 16 residues. Here the CDR3 reads CASSPPDRWANQPQHF. The CDR3, as DNA: TGTGCCAGCTCACCACCGGACAGGTGGGCCAATCAGCCCCAGCATTTT.

Regarding this clonotype: A clone one base away is much larger, so this may be a read error. The V gene is TRBV20-1, the J gene TRBJ2-7, with TRBD2 as a possible D gene (5 bases). This CDR3 comprises 14 residues. Germline CDR1 and CDR2: DFQATT and SNEGSKA (reference sequence). V lost 5 bases, J lost 5 bases, and 19 bases lay in between. CDR3 nucleotides: TGCAGTGCTGGCGGGCGGGCTAATACTAACGAGCAGTACTTC. This translates into CSAGGRANTNEQYF.

This clonotype was detected ten times or more. The V gene is TRBV28, the J gene TRBJ2-1; 8 bases map to TRBD2. Germline V gene data show CDR1 as MDHEN and CDR2 as SYDVKM. V shed 0 bases and J 7 bases; nucleotides not matched to a gene: 8. This CDR3 has 16 amino acids. The CDR3 region has the DNA TGTGCCAGCAGTTTATGGACAGCGGGAGACTTGAATGAGCAGTTCTTC. Its protein is CASSLWTAGDLNEQFF. The entire variable domain, with the rest obtained from reference TRBV28 and TRBJ2-1, is as follows: DVKVTQSSRYLVKRTGEKVFLECVQDMDHENMFWYRQDPGLGLRLIYFSYDVKMKEKGDIPEGYSVSREKKERFSLILESASTNQTSMYLCASSLWTAGDLNEQFFGPGTRLTVL.

This chain links TRBV24-1 with TRBJ1-2, with 12 bases fitting TRBD1. Germline values: CDR1 KGHDR, CDR2 SFDVKD. V trimming: 4 bases; J trimming: 4 bases; junction bases outside the gene matches: 6. The CDR3 length is 16 residues. The DNA of the CDR3 is TGTGCCACCAGTGACCCCGGGACAGGGGGCGCCTATGGCTACACCTTC. The encoded protein is CATSDPGTGGAYGYTF.

Turning to this clonotype: Since a much larger clone is just one base distant, this may be a read error. The J gene is TRBJ2-3, the V gene TRBV27; D possibly corresponds to TRBD2 (5 bases). In germline, CDR1 is MNHEY, CDR2 SMNVEV (reference sequence). This CDR3 is 15 amino acids long. V gave up 8 bases and J gave up 2 bases, with 17 bases separating them. The CDR3 DNA reads as TGTGCCAGCCGATATACTGGGAGAGTCACAGATACGCAGTATTTT. Translating gives CASRYTGRVTDTQYF.

There are a few counts of this clonotype. The V gene is TRBV14, the J gene TRBJ2-3; possible D gene TRBD2, 6 bases. V lost 1 base to trimming and J lost 10 bases, with 15 bases between them. The CDR3 sequence is 14 residues long. Germline V CDR1 and CDR2: SGHDN, FVKESK. The CDR3 sequence is CASSQGASAGSQYF. The CDR3, as DNA: TGTGCCAGCAGCCAAGGGGCTAGCGCAGGTTCGCAGTATTTT.

This clonotype has at least ten counts. This chain uses TRBV27 with TRBJ2-1; D not certain. Trimming shortened V by 3 bases and J by 4 bases, and 13 bases separated the two germline ends. Germline V CDR1 and CDR2: MNHEY, SMNVEV (reference sequence). The length of the CDR3 is 15 residues. CDR3 nucleotides: TGTGCCAGCAGTTTTCAGCGACATATTTACAATGAGCAGTTCTTC. It is translated as CASSFQRHIYNEQFF.

This clonotype was detected only a few times. A single base separates this from a much larger clone, so it may be a read error. The chain couples TRBV11-1 to TRBJ2-7, with D uncertain. Germline assignment: CDR1 SGHAT and CDR2 FQDESV (reference sequence). The CDR3 loop spans 14 amino acids. Here the CDR3 DNA reads TGTGCCTGCAGCTTAGGGATAAGCTCCTACGAGCAGTACTTC. Translated: CACSLGISSYEQYF.

This clonotype appeared many times. This rearrangement joins TRBV7-2 to TRBJ2-3; D is undetermined. V lost 6 bases and J lost 4, with 8 bases in between. Germline V gene data show CDR1 as SGHTA and CDR2 as FQGNSA. This CDR3 contains 12 residues. CDR3 nucleotides: TGTGCCAGCAGAAAGACCTCAGATACGCAGTATTTT. Its translation is CASRKTSDTQYF.

This clonotype appeared many times. The chain links TRBV3-1 to TRBJ2-2; D perhaps matches TRBD2 (6 bases). V dropped 6 bases and J dropped 0 bases, with 8 bases sitting between them. The germline V gene has CDR1 LGHDT and CDR2 YNNKEL (reference sequence). The CDR3 sequence is 14 residues long. DNA of the CDR3: TGTGCCAGCAGGGGACTCACGAACACCGGGGAGCTGTTTTTT. Its translation is CASRGLTNTGELFF. Full variable domain (outside the CDR3, taken from reference TRBV3-1 and TRBJ2-2): DTAVSQTPKYLVTQMGNDKSIKCEQNLGHDTMYWYKQDSKKFLKIMFSYNNKELIINETVPNRFSPKSPDKAHLNLHINSLELGDSAVYFCASRGLTNTGELFFGEGSRLTVL.